This TCR beta chain was captured by sequencing in a study of technical replicates of blood from several donors (dated by TCRdb to about 2017). Germline trimming amounts to 8 bases on V and 2 bases on J, with 10 as the count of junction bases outside the gene matches. The CDR3 numbers 15 residues from cysteine through phenylalanine. The CDR3 DNA has 45 bases and is translated from base 1. As encoded in the germline V gene, CDR1 is MDHEN while CDR2 is SYDVKM. With regard to this clone: This clone's antigen is unknown. No quality values exist for individual bases; no much larger clone is one base distant.

Library preparation employed the immunoSEQ multiplex PCR assay. Held by TCRdb, this immuneACCESS table contains in-frame sequences only and omits some clones. Under half of the omission traces to an unresolved V gene where checked; the cause of the rest is unknown. The sample profile shows over 10,000 clones; around 95% of them were found once. The top ten hold approximately 8% of the sample. The V and J genes are TRBV28 and TRBJ2-7, with TRBD1 matching 9 junction bases. Sequencing was carried out using PBMCs. This TCR was sampled from a human donor in good health. CDR3 loop: CASSTRTGVAYEQYF. The DNA sequence reads TGTGCCAGCTCGACCAGGACAGGGGTTGCCTACGAGCAGTACTTC.